This entry lists 3 T cell receptor beta chains sequenced from one sample in a study of blood T cell repertoires in COVID-19. Sequencing was performed with immunoSEQ multiplex PCR; in TCRdb, only in-frame clones are kept and a portion is missing. Altogether 150,000 or so clones are present, 84% being singletons, with the ten largest covering 7.7%. The sample was peripheral blood. These receptors all come from a man aged 35-49 years who had recovered from COVID-19.

The chain couples TRBV27 to TRBJ1-2; D uncertain. The CDR3 contains 14 residues. V lost 8 bases and J 1 base, leaving 14 bases between the germline ends. The germline CDR1 and CDR2 sequences are MNHEY and SMNVEV (reference sequence). The CDR3 reads CASCYPHRNYGYTF. The CDR3 DNA reads as TGTGCCAGCTGCTACCCCCACCGTAACTATGGCTACACCTTC.

The CDR3, as DNA: TGTGCCAGCAGCCCCAATAGCGGGGGGGCGCGGGAGACCCAGTACTTC. Its protein product is CASSPNSGGARETQYF. The J gene is TRBJ2-5, the V gene TRBV9; 11 bases map to TRBD2. This CDR3 spans 16 amino acids. The V and J ends lost 4 bases and 5 bases, in that order; junction bases with no gene match: 10. Germline V gene sequence: CDR1 SGDLS, CDR2 YYNGEE. Drawing the rest from reference TRBV9 and TRBJ2-5, the complete variable domain is DSGVTQTPKHLITATGQRVTLRCSPRSGDLSVYWYQQSLDQGLQFLIQYYNGEERAKGNILERFSAQQFPDLHSELNLSSLELGDSALYFCASSPNSGGARETQYFGPGTRLLVL.

V and J are TRBV5-8 and TRBJ2-7, with D possibly TRBD2 on 5 matching bases. V was cut by 4 bases and J by 9 bases, with 20 bases left in between. This CDR3 region has 14 residues. Germline CDR1 SGHTS, CDR2 YDEGEE. The CDR3 loop reads CASSLGPDLQVQYF. In nucleotides, the CDR3 is TGTGCCAGCAGCCTCGGACCGGACTTACAAGTGCAGTACTTC.